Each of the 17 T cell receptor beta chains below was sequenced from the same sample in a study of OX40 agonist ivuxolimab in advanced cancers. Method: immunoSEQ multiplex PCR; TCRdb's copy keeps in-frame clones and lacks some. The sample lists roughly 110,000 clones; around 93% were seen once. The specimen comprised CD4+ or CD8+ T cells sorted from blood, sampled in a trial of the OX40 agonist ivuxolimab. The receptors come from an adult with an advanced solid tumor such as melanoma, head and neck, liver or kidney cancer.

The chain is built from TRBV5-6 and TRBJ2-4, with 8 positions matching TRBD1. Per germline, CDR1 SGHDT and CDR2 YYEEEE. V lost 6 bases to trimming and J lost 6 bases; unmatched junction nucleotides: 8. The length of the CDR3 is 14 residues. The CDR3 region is CASTAGTGLNIQYF. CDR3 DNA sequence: TGTGCCAGCACGGCCGGGACAGGATTAAACATTCAGTACTTC.

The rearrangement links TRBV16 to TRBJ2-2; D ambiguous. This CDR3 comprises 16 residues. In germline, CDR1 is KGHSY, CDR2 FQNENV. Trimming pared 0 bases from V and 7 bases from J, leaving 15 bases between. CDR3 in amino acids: CASSQSNYRTFGELFF. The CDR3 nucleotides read TGTGCCAGCAGCCAATCGAACTATAGGACCTTCGGGGAGCTGTTTTTT. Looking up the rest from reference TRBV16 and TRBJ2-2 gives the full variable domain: GEEVAQTPKHLVRGEGQKAKLYCAPIKGHSYVFWYQQVLKNEFKFLISFQNENVFDETGMPKERFSAKCLPNSPCSLEIQATKLEDSAVYFCASSQSNYRTFGELFFGEGSRLTVL.

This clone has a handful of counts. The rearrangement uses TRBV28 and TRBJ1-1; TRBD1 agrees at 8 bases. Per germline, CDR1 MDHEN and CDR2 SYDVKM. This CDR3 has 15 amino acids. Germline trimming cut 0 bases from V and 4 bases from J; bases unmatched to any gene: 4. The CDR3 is CASSLWDRVSTEAFF. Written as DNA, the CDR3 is TGTGCCAGCAGTTTATGGGACAGGGTTTCCACTGAAGCTTTCTTT.

The DNA of the CDR3 is TGTGCCAGCAGGGGCGGGGACAGGGTTATGGGCCCTGCTGAAAAACTGTTTTTT. Translating it yields CASRGGDRVMGPAEKLFF. The V gene is TRBV28, the J gene TRBJ1-4; 9 bases are a match to TRBD1. The CDR3 consists of 18 residues. V shed 6 bases, J shed 7 bases, and the junction held 18 bases outside the gene matches. Germline values: CDR1 MDHEN, CDR2 SYDVKM.

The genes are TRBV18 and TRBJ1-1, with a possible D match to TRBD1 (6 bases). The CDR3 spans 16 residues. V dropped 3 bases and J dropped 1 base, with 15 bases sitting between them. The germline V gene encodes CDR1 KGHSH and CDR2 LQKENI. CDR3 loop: CASSPSDRSRNTEAFF. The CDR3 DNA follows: TGTGCCAGCTCACCGTCTGACAGGTCGAGGAACACTGAAGCTTTCTTT.

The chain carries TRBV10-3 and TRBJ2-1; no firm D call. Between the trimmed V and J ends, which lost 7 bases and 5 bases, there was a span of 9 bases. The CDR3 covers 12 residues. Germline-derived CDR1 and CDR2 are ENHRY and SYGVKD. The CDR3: CAITDGHNEQFF. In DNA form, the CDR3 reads TGTGCCATCACCGACGGACACAATGAGCAGTTCTTC.

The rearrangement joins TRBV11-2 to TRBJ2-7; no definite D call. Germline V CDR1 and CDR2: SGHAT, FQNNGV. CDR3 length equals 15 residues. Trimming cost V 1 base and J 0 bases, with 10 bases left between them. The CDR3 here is CASSLGFGNSYEQYF. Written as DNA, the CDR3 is TGTGCCAGCAGCTTAGGATTCGGCAACTCCTACGAGCAGTACTTC. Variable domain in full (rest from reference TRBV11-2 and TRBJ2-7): EAGVAQSPRYKIIEKRQSVAFWCNPISGHATLYWYQQILGQGPKLLIQFQNNGVVDDSQLPKDRFSAERLKGVDSTLKIQPAKLEDSAVYLCASSLGFGNSYEQYFGPGTRLTVT.

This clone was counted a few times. This chain's CDR3 is CASIRQGNEKLFF. DNA for the CDR3: TGTGCCAGCATTAGACAGGGGAATGAAAAACTGTTTTTT. V gene TRBV2 combines with J gene TRBJ1-4; 8 bases line up with TRBD1. The CDR3 length is 13 residues. Per germline, CDR1 SNHLY and CDR2 FYNNEI. The junction had 3 bases not matched to a gene; V was cut back by 7 bases and J by 5 bases.

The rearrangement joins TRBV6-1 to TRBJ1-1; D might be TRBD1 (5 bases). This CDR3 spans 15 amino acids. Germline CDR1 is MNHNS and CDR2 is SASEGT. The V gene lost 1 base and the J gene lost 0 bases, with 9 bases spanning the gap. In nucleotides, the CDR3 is TGTGCCAGCAGTGAAGGACAGCTCTTGAACACTGAAGCTTTCTTT. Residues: CASSEGQLLNTEAFF.

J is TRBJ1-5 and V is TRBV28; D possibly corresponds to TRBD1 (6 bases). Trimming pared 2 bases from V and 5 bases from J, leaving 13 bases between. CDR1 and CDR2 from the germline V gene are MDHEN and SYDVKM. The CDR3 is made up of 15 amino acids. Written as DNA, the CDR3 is TGTGCCAGCAGTTTACTACAGGGCTGGTATCAGCCCCAGCATTTT. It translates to CASSLLQGWYQPQHF.

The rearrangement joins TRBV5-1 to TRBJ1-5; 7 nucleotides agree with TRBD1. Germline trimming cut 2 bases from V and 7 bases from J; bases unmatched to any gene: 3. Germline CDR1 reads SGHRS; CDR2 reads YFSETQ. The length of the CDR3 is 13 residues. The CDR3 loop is CASSFTGEQPQHF. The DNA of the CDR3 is TGCGCCAGCAGCTTTACAGGGGAACAGCCCCAGCATTTT.

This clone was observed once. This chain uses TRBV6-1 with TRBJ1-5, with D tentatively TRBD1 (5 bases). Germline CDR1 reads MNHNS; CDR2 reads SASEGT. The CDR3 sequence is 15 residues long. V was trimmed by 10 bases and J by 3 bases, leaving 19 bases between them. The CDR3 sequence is CAIQGVRGNNQPQHF. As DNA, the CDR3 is TGTGCCATCCAAGGGGTGAGGGGTAACAATCAGCCCCAGCATTTT.

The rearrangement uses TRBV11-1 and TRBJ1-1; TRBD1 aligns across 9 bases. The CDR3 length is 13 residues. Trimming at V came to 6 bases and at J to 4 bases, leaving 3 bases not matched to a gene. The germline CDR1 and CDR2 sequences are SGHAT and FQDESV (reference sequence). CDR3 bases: TGTGCCAGCAGAGCGACAGGGGGCACTGAAGCTTTCTTT. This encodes CASRATGGTEAFF.

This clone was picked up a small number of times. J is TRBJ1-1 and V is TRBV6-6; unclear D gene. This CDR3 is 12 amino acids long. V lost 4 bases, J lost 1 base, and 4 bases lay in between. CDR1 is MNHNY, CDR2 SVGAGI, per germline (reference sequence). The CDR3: CASSLPNTEAFF. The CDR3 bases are TGTGCCAGCAGTTTACCGAACACTGAAGCTTTCTTT.

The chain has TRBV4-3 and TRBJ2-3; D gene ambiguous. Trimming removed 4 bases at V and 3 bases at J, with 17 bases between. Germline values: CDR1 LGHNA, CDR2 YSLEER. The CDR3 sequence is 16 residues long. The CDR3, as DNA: TGCGCCAGCAGCCCAGGTTCCCACTCGGGTACAGATACGCAGTATTTT. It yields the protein CASSPGSHSGTDTQYF.

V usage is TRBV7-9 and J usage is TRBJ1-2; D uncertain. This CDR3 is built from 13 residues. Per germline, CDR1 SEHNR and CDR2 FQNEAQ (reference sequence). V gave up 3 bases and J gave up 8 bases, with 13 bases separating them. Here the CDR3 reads CASSFSALQGYTF. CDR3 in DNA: TGTGCCAGCAGCTTTTCGGCTCTCCAGGGCTACACCTTC.

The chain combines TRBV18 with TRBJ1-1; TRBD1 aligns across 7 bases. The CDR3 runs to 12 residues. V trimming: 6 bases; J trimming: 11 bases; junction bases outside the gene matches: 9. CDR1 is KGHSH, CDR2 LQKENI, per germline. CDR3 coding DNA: TGTGCCAGCTCGCCTCAGGGGGTAGATGCTTTCTTT. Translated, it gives CASSPQGVDAFF.